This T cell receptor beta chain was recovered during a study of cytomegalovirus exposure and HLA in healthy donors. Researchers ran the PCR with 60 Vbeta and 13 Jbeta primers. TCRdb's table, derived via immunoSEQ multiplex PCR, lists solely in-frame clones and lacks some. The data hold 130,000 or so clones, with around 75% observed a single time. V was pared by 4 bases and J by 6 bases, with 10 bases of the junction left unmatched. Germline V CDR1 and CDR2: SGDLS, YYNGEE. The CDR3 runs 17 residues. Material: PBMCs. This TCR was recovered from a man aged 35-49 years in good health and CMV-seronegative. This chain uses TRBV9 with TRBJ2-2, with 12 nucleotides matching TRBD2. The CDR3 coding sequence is TGTGCCAGCAGCTTATCCCTAGCGGGGGGGCCGGCCGGGGAGCTGTTTTTT. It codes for CASSLSLAGGPAGELFF. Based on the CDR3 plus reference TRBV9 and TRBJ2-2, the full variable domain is DSGVTQTPKHLITATGQRVTLRCSPRSGDLSVYWYQQSLDQGLQFLIQYYNGEERAKGNILERFSAQQFPDLHSELNLSSLELGDSALYFCASSLSLAGGPAGELFFGEGSRLTVL.